Below, one TCR beta chain is given with its context. Its antigen is still unknown. The entry originates in a study of identifying expanded T cells in peripheral blood. Whole-study results and caveats: Clone count variance between roughly 2-week samples rose with total template count. Over about two and four weeks, about 15 and 19 clones changed, versus around 1.2 between replicates.

Germline loops: CDR1 SNHLY, CDR2 FYNNEI. The length of the CDR3 is 13 residues. Trimming removed 5 bases at V and 7 bases at J, with 14 bases between. Here immunoSEQ multiplex PCR was the method, and the copy in TCRdb shows in-frame clones only, minus some. The sample includes 50,000 to 65,000 clones, over 75% of them seen just once. Sequencing used blood. The chain is built from TRBV2 and TRBJ1-2; D is possibly TRBD1 (6 bases). The receptor was derived from a person aged 18-69 years in good health. The CDR3 DNA reads TGTGCCAGCAGTTTAGACAGGATCCCTGGCTACACCTTC. Translated, it gives CASSLDRIPGYTF.